A single sample gave rise to the 9 T cell receptor beta chains below, sequenced in a study of control samples from healthy donors and cancer patients. Produced via immunoSEQ multiplex PCR; TCRdb's table is partial and in-frame only. The sample has 150,000 or so clones, 90% to 95% seen once. Sequencing was done on a sample of blood. The source is a man aged 18 to 29 in good health.

The chain links TRBV12-3 or TRBV12-4 to TRBJ1-1; tentatively, D is TRBD1 (6 bases). The CDR3 has 12 amino acids. V was cut by 1 base and J by 9 bases, with 9 bases left in between. CDR3 residues: CASSLGTAKAFF. The CDR3 DNA reads as TGTGCCAGCAGTTTAGGGACAGCCAAAGCTTTCTTT.

The chain uses TRBV12-5 and TRBJ2-7, with TRBD2 as a possible D gene (6 bases). Germline CDR1 is LGHNT and CDR2 is FRNRAP. The CDR3 is 13 residues long. The V end was cut by 4 bases, the J end by 7 bases, with 14 bases between. CDR3 coding DNA: TGTGCTAGTGGTTCCCTCGGGACTCTTGAGCAGTACTTC. This codes for CASGSLGTLEQYF. Supplemented by reference TRBV12-5 and TRBJ2-7, the full variable domain reads DARVTQTPRHKVTEMGQEVTMRCQPILGHNTVFWYRQTMMQGLELLAYFRNRAPLDDSGMPKDRFSAEMPDATLATLKIQPSEPRDSAVYFCASGSLGTLEQYFGPGTRLTVT.

The gene calls are TRBV9 and TRBJ2-1; TRBD2 matches at 12 bases. The CDR3 extends over 15 amino acids. In germline, CDR1 is SGDLS, CDR2 YYNGEE. The junction had 8 bases not matched to a gene; V was cut back by 3 bases and J by 10 bases. The DNA of the CDR3 is TGTGCCAGCAGCGAAACGGGACTAGCGGGTGGGGAGCAGTTCTTC. Translated: CASSETGLAGGEQFF.

The chain has TRBV4-1 and TRBJ1-4; D might be TRBD1 (6 bases). Germline V lookup: CDR1 MGHRA, CDR2 YSYEKL. Trimming left V 0 bases short and J 4 bases short, with 12 bases between. The CDR3 is 16 amino acids. The CDR3 region is CASSQEVGAFNEKLFF. The CDR3 bases are TGCGCCAGCAGCCAAGAGGTGGGGGCATTTAATGAAAAACTGTTTTTT.

The chain carries TRBV10-3 and TRBJ1-1; D gene ambiguous. The CDR3 is 13 residues long. CDR1 is ENHRY and CDR2 is SYGVKD in the germline V gene. The V and J ends lost 10 bases and 3 bases respectively, with 15 bases between them. The CDR3 coding sequence is TGTGCCACCGCCCGGGGATTAGACACTGAAGCTTTCTTT. Its translation: CATARGLDTEAFF.

The CDR3 region is CASSSRGLRNTGELFF. Here the CDR3 DNA reads TGTGCCAGTAGCTCGAGGGGACTCCGGAACACCGGGGAGCTGTTTTTT. The chain recombines TRBV19 with TRBJ2-2, with D perhaps matching TRBD2 (6 bases). The CDR3 covers 16 residues. CDR1 LNHDA and CDR2 SQIVND come from the germline V gene (reference sequence). V was pared by 6 bases and J by 1 base, with 15 bases between.

V usage is TRBV15 and J usage is TRBJ1-3; D possibly corresponds to TRBD1 (6 bases). The CDR3 covers 15 residues. V was cut by 2 bases and J by 3 bases, with 11 bases left in between. Per germline, CDR1 LNHNV and CDR2 YYDKDF (reference sequence). DNA of the CDR3: TGTGCCACCAGCAGAACTACAGGGTATGGAAACACCATATATTTT. Protein: CATSRTTGYGNTIYF.

This chain uses TRBV6-6 with TRBJ1-1; possibly TRBD1 for D (6 bases). The CDR3 spans 16 residues. The germline V gene encodes CDR1 MNHNY and CDR2 SVGAGI (reference sequence). V lost 5 bases and J lost 4, with 20 bases in between. CDR3 loop: CASSPRPGGHITEAFF. CDR3 nucleotide sequence: TGTGCCAGCAGTCCCCGTCCTGGGGGCCATATCACTGAAGCTTTCTTT.

The rearrangement uses TRBV2 and TRBJ1-2; 7 bases fit TRBD1. Germline V gene data show CDR1 as SNHLY and CDR2 as FYNNEI. This CDR3 is built from 15 residues. After removal of 8 bases from V and 3 bases from J, the junction contained 12 bases not matched to a gene. For the CDR3, the DNA is TGTGCCAGCCTGCCGGGACAGAGAGTCGACTATGGCTACACCTTC. It encodes CASLPGQRVDYGYTF.